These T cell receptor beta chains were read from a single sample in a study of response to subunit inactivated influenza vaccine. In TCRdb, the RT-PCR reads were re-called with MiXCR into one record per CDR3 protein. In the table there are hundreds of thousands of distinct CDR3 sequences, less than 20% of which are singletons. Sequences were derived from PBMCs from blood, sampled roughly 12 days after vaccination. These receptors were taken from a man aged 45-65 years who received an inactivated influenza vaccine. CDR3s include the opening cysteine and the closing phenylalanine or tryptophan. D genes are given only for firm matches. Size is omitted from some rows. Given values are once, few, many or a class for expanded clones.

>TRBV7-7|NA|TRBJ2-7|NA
TGTGCCAGCAGCTTAGCGCCCACAGACTACGAGCAGTACTTC
CASSLAPTDYEQYF
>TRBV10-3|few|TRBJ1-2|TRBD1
TGTGCCATCAAAGCCTCCCAGGGGGCGTCGGACGGCTACACCTTC
CAIKASQGASDGYTF
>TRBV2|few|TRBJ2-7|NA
TGTGCCAGCACGCAGGGACTCTCCGAGCAGTACTTC
CASTQGLSEQYF
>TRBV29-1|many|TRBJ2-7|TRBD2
TGCAGCGTTGAAGATAGACTAGCGGGGTCCTACGAGCAGTACTTC
CSVEDRLAGSYEQYF
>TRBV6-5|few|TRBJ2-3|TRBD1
TGTGCCAGCAGTTACTCGAGGGACAGGGGTTCAGATACGCAGTATTTT
CASSYSRDRGSDTQYF
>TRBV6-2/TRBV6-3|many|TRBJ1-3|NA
TGTGCCTGCCGACAGCCGAGCTCTGGAAACACCATATATTTT
CACRQPSSGNTIYF
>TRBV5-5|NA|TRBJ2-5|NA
TGTGCCAGCAGCCCACCCGGGACTCACCAAGAGACCCAGTACTTC
CASSPPGTHQETQYF
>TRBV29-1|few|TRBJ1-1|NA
TGCAGCGTCACCCCTTCTAACAGGGCCCTGGGGACTGAAGCTTTCTTT
CSVTPSNRALGTEAFF
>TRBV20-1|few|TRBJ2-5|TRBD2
TGCAGTGCTAGAGATGGTGGGGGAGCGGGAGCGGAGACCCAGTACTTC
CSARDGGGAGAETQYF
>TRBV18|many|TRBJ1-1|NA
TGTGCCAGCTCACCCGGGGGAGGAGGGGTGCACACTGAAGCTTTCTTT
CASSPGGGGVHTEAFF
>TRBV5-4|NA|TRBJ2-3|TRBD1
TGTGCCAGCACCCGTGGCGGGACAGGCCGAAATACGCAGTATTTT
CASTRGGTGRNTQYF
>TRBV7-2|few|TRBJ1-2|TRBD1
TGTGCCAGCAGCAAATCCTCGGACAGGGCAGATGGCTACACCTTC
CASSKSSDRADGYTF
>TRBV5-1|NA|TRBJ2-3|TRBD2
TGCGCCAGCAGCCCCCTGGGGCTAGCGGGAGATACGCAGTATTTT
CASSPLGLAGDTQYF
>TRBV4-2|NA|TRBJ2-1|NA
TGTGCCAGCAGCCAAGATCGAGCGCCGTTGGATGAGCAGTTCTTC
CASSQDRAPLDEQFF
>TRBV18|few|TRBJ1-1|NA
TGTGCCAGCTCCAGCCGAGACAGGACCTTGAACACTGAAGCTTTCTTT
CASSSRDRTLNTEAFF
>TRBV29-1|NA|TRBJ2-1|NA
TGCAGCGTCGGGGACGATAATGAGGAGTTCTTC
CSVGDDNEEFF
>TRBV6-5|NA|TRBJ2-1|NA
TGTGCCAGCAGTTACTCCCAAAATACCTACAATGAGCAGTTCTTC
CASSYSQNTYNEQFF
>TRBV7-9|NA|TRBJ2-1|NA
TGTGCCAGCAGCATAGTGGAATCCTACAATGAGCAGTTCTTC
CASSIVESYNEQFF
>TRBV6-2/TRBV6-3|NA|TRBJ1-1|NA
TGTGCCAGCAGAAGCGACCAGAACACTGAAGCTTTCTTT
CASRSDQNTEAFF
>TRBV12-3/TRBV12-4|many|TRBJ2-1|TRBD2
TGTGCCAGCAGAGAGACTAGCGGGAGTTACAATGAGCAGTTCTTC
CASRETSGSYNEQFF
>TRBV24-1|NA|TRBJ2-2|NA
TGTGCCACCAGTGGAGGAGGGCTTGACACCGGGGAGCTGTTTTTT
CATSGGGLDTGELFF
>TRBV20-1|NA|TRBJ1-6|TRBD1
TGCAGTGCTACGGACAGGGGCGACTCACCCCTCCACTTT
CSATDRGDSPLHF